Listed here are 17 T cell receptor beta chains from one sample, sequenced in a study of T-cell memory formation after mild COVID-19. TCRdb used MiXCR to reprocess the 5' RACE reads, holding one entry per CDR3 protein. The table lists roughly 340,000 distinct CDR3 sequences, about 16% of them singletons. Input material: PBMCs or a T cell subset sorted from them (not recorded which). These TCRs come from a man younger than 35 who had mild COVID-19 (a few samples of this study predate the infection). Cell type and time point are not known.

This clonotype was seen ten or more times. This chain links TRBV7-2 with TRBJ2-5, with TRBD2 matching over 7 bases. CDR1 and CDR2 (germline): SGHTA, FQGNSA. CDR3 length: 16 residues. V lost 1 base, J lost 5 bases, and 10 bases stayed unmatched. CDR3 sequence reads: CASSLVRLAGRETQYF. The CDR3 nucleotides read TGTGCCAGCAGCTTAGTTCGACTAGCAGGGCGCGAGACCCAGTACTTC.

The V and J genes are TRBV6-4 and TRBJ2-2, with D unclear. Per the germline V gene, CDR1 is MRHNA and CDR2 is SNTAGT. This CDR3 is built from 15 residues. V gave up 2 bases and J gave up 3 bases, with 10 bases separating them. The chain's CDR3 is CASSDGVSDTGELFF. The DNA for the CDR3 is TGTGCCAGCAGTGACGGGGTATCGGACACCGGGGAGCTGTTTTTT.

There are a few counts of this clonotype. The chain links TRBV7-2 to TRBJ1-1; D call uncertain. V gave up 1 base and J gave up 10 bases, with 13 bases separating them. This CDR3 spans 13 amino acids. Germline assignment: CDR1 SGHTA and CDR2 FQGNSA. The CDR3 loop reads CASSLVREFAAFF. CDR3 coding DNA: TGTGCCAGCAGCTTAGTAAGGGAGTTCGCAGCTTTCTTT.

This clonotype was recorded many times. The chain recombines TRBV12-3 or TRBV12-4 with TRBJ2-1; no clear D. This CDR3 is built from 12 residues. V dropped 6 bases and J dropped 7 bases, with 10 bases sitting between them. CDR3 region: CASSRVGNEQFF. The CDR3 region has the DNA TGTGCCAGCAGCCGAGTAGGGAATGAGCAGTTCTTC.

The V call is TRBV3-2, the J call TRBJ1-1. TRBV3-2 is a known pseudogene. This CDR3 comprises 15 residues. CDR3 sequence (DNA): TGTGCCAGCAGCCAAATCAGGGATCAGAAAGCTGAAGCTTTCTTT. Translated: CASSQIRDQKAEAFF.

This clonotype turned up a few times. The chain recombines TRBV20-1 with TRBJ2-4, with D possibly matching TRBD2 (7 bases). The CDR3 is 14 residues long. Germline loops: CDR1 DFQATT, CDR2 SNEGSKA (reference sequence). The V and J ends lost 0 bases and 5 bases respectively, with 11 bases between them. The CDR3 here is CSARDTGGENIQYF. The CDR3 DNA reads TGCAGTGCTAGAGACACGGGGGGCGAAAACATTCAGTACTTC.

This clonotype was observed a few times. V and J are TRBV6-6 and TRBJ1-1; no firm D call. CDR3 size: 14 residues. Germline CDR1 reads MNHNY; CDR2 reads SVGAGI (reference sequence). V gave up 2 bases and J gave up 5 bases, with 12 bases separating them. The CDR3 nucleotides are TGTGCCAGCAGTTACCGAGGAGTAAGTACTGAAGCTTTCTTT. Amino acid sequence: CASSYRGVSTEAFF.

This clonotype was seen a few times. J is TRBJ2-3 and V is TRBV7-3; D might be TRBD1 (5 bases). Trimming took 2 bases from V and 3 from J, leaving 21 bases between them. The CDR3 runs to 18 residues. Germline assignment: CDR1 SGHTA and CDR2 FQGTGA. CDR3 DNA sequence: TGTGCCAGCAGCTTAGGGGCCCAATGGCAGGGCCTAACAGATACGCAGTATTTT. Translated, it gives CASSLGAQWQGLTDTQYF.

The CDR3 coding sequence is TGTGCCAGCAGCCCCGAGGGGGGAAACACCATATATTTT. Translation: CASSPEGGNTIYF. This chain links TRBV4-2 with TRBJ1-3, with D maybe TRBD1 (5 bases). This CDR3 has 13 amino acids. CDR1 LGHNA and CDR2 YNFKEQ come from the germline V gene. Trimming shortened V by 4 bases and J by 4 bases, and 8 bases separated the two germline ends.

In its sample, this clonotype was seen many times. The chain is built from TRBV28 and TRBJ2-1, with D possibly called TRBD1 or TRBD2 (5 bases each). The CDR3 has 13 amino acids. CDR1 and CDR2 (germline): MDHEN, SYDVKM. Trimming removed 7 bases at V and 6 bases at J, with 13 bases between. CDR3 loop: CASTWGFINEQFF. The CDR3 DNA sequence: TGTGCCAGCACCTGGGGGTTTATCAATGAGCAGTTCTTC.

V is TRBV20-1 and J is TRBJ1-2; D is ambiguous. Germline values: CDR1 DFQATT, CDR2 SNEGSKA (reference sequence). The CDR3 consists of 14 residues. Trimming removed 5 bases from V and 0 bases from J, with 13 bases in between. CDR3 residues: CSAVPGLANYGYTF. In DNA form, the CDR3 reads TGCAGTGCTGTGCCGGGGTTAGCTAACTATGGCTACACCTTC.

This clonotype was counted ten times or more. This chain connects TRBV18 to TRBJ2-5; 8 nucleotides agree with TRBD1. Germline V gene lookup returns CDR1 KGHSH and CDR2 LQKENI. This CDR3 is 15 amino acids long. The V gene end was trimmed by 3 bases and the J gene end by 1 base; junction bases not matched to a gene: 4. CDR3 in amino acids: CASSPPGTGQETQYF. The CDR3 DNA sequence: TGTGCCAGCTCACCGCCCGGGACAGGCCAAGAGACCCAGTACTTC.

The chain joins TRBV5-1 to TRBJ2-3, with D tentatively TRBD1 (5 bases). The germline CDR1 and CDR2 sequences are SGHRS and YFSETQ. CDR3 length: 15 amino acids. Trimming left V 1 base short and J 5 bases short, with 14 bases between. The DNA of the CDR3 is TGCGCCAGCAGCTTGTTAGGGGCAGGTGGAGATACGCAGTATTTT. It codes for CASSLLGAGGDTQYF.

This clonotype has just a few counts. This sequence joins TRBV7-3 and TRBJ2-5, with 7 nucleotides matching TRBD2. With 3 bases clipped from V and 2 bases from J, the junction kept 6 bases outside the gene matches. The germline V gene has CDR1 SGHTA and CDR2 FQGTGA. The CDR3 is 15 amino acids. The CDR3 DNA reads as TGTGCCAGCAGCTTTCAACCCGGGGGGCAAGAGACCCAGTACTTC. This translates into CASSFQPGGQETQYF. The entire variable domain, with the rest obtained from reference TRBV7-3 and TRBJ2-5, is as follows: GAGVSQTPSNKVTEKGKYVELRCDPISGHTALYWYRQSLGQGPEFLIYFQGTGAADDSGLPNDRFFAVRPEGSVSTLKIQRTERGDSAVYLCASSFQPGGQETQYFGPGTRLLVL.

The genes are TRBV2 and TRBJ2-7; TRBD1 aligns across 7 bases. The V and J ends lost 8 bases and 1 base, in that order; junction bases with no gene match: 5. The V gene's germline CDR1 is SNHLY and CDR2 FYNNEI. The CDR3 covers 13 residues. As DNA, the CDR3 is TGTGCCAGCTTTCAGACAGGGTCCTACGAGCAGTACTTC. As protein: CASFQTGSYEQYF.

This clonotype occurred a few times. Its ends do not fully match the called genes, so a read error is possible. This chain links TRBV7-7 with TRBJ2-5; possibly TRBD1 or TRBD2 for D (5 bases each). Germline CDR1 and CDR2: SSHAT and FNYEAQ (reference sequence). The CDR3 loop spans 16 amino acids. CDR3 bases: TGTGCTAGCAGCTTAGGGCCGGGGCAGTCCTCCGAGACCCAGTACTTC. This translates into CASSLGPGQSSETQYF.

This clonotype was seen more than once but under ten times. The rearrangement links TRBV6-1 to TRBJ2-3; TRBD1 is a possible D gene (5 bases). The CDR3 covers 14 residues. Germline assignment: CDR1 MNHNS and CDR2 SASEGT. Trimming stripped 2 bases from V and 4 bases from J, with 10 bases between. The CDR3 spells CASSELGPSDTQYF. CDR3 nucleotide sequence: TGTGCCAGCAGTGAATTGGGGCCTTCAGATACGCAGTATTTT.